At least ten counts were recorded for the clone carrying this T cell receptor (beta chain). As to time point: longitudinal time-point 1 (baseline). The unsorted libraries were made from 2 million PBMCs kept at -80 C. Using its own MiXCR run on the 5' RACE reads, TCRdb lists one record per CDR3 protein. Of about 49,000 distinct CDR3 sequences in the sample, approximately 9.1% were seen once. The CDR3 is 16 amino acids. Germline V gives CDR1 DFQATT, CDR2 SNEGSKA (reference sequence). V shed 0 bases, J shed 4 bases, and the junction held 3 bases outside the gene matches. These data are taken from a study of neurological immune-mediated disorders.

The rearrangement links TRBV20-1 to TRBJ2-1; 13 positions agree with TRBD2. The TCR sequence derives from a woman in her 40s in good health. Sequenced input: PBMCs. DNA of the CDR3: TGCAGTGCTAGAGATCGGACTAGCGGGAGTTACAATGAGCAGTTCTTC. As protein: CSARDRTSGSYNEQFF.